This T cell receptor (beta chain) was recovered during a study of shared clonotypes between healthy human individuals. Findings of the study overall: Blood was the only sampled material, and tissue repertoires likely differ.

Germline V gene data show CDR1 as SGHTA and CDR2 as FQGTGA. Trimming removed 2 bases from V and 6 bases from J, with 11 bases in between. This CDR3 region has 14 residues. Concerning this clone: Its target is not known.

Clones were sequenced by immunoSEQ multiplex PCR, and TCRdb holds only the in-frame ones, with some missing. The sample yields more than 2 million clones, almost 96% seen once. The origin of this receptor is a man in his late teens or twenties in good health. The sequencing input was naive CD4+ T cells sorted from blood. The subset is: CD45RA+ positively selected. This chain links TRBV7-3 with TRBJ2-1; D not resolved. The CDR3 sequence: CASSLGVSGNEQFF. CDR3 DNA: TGTGCCAGCAGCTTAGGGGTCTCGGGCAATGAGCAGTTCTTC.